These 28 T cell receptor beta chains came from one sample sequenced in a study of OX40 agonist ivuxolimab in advanced cancers. The repertoire was sequenced with immunoSEQ multiplex PCR; TCRdb's copy has only in-frame clones and lacks some. The table shows 55,000 to 60,000 clones, with over 75% occurring only once. Sequencing used CD4+ or CD8+ T cells sorted from blood, obtained in a trial of the OX40 agonist ivuxolimab. The receptors stem from an adult with an advanced solid tumor such as melanoma, head and neck, liver or kidney cancer.

The chain joins TRBV6-6 to TRBJ2-1, with D uncertain. The CDR3 consists of 13 residues. Germline values: CDR1 MNHNY, CDR2 SVGAGI (reference sequence). Trimming took off 6 bases at V and 5 bases at J, with 11 bases between the two ends. The CDR3 region is CASSRRQNNEQFF. The CDR3, as DNA: TGTGCCAGCAGCCGACGGCAGAACAATGAGCAGTTCTTC.

The genes are TRBV5-8 and TRBJ2-5; a weak D match, TRBD1 (6 bases). The germline CDR1 and CDR2 sequences are SGHTS and YDEGEE. V lost 2 bases to trimming and J lost 5 bases, with 16 bases between them. The CDR3 has 15 amino acids. The CDR3 here is CASSFQQGFRETQYF. Written as DNA, the CDR3 is TGTGCCAGCAGCTTTCAACAGGGATTTAGGGAGACCCAGTACTTC.

This clone was detected once. This rearrangement joins TRBV23-1 to TRBJ2-7; D is uncertain. TRBV23-1 is sorted into the ORF group, with uncertain function. With 6 bases removed from V and 0 bases from J, the gap between germline ends came to 15 bases. The CDR3 consists of 15 residues. The CDR3 sequence is CASRPNLYSSYEQYF. The CDR3, as DNA: TGCGCCAGCAGACCTAACTTATACTCCTCCTACGAGCAGTACTTC.

The chain uses TRBV5-1 and TRBJ2-3; D unresolved. This CDR3 is 15 amino acids long. Trimming removed 0 bases at V and 0 bases at J, with 8 bases between. Germline loops: CDR1 SGHRS, CDR2 YFSETQ. The CDR3 DNA is TGCGCCAGCAGCTTGGATCTAGGAAGCACAGATACGCAGTATTTT. It translates to CASSLDLGSTDTQYF.

This sequence joins TRBV27 and TRBJ1-1; TRBD1 is a possible D gene (6 bases). This CDR3 comprises 15 residues. V gave up 0 bases and J gave up 8 bases, with 16 bases separating them. The germline V gene encodes CDR1 MNHEY and CDR2 SMNVEV (reference sequence). CDR3 coding DNA: TGTGCCAGCAGTTTATCTGTGAGGGGGAGGCCAGAAGCTTTCTTT. Its protein is CASSLSVRGRPEAFF.

V usage is TRBV7-9 and J usage is TRBJ2-3; perhaps TRBD2 as D (5 bases). This CDR3 has 14 amino acids. Germline V lookup: CDR1 SEHNR, CDR2 FQNEAQ (reference sequence). V shed 0 bases and J shed 5 bases, with 9 bases lying between them. The CDR3 loop is CASSLARAGDTQYF. Here the CDR3 DNA reads TGTGCCAGCAGCTTAGCGCGGGCCGGAGATACGCAGTATTTT.

This sequence joins TRBV5-1 and TRBJ2-3; D might be TRBD2 (6 bases). CDR3 size: 16 residues. The germline V gene encodes CDR1 SGHRS and CDR2 YFSETQ. With 4 bases removed from V and 2 bases from J, the gap between germline ends came to 17 bases. CDR3 nucleotide sequence: TGCGCCAGCAGCGTCGGACTAACCCAAGACACAGATACGCAGTATTTT. It codes for CASSVGLTQDTDTQYF.

This clone turned up a few times. As DNA, the CDR3 is TGTGCCAGCAGCCGCAGGACAGGGGGAGAGACCCAGTACTTC. Its protein is CASSRRTGGETQYF. The chain links TRBV5-4 to TRBJ2-5, with 10 positions matching TRBD1. CDR3 length equals 14 residues. In germline, CDR1 is SGHNT, CDR2 YYREEE (reference sequence). With V trimmed by 4 bases and J by 4 bases, 4 bases remained unmatched.

The rearrangement links TRBV5-4 to TRBJ1-2; possible D gene TRBD1, 6 bases. The CDR3 has 17 amino acids. Germline V gene data show CDR1 as SGHNT and CDR2 as YYREEE (reference sequence). Trimming shortened V by 0 bases and J by 1 base, and 16 bases separated the two germline ends. CDR3 protein: CASSLGGPRAVNYGYTF. CDR3 bases: TGTGCCAGCAGCTTGGGGGGGCCCAGGGCTGTTAACTATGGCTACACCTTC. The full variable domain, rest sourced from reference TRBV5-4 and TRBJ1-2, is ETGVTQSPTHLIKTRGQQVTLRCSSQSGHNTVSWYQQALGQGPQFIFQYYREEENGRGNFPPRFSGLQFPNYSSELNVNALELDDSALYLCASSLGGPRAVNYGYTFGSGTRLTVV.

This clone is categorized as medium-sized. This chain uses TRBV5-4 with TRBJ1-5; D might be TRBD1 (6 bases). CDR3 length: 14 residues. V was shortened by 2 bases and J by 4 bases, with 10 bases between the two germline ends. The germline V gene encodes CDR1 SGHNT and CDR2 YYREEE (reference sequence). CDR3: CASSLGTQNQPQHF. In DNA form, the CDR3 reads TGTGCCAGCAGCTTAGGGACACAGAATCAGCCCCAGCATTTT. Using reference TRBV5-4 and TRBJ1-5 for the parts outside the CDR3, the full variable domain is ETGVTQSPTHLIKTRGQQVTLRCSSQSGHNTVSWYQQALGQGPQFIFQYYREEENGRGNFPPRFSGLQFPNYSSELNVNALELDDSALYLCASSLGTQNQPQHFGDGTRLSIL.

The chain joins TRBV4-2 to TRBJ1-4, with D hard to call. The V end was cut by 4 bases, the J end by 5 bases, with 5 bases between. Germline V gene data show CDR1 as LGHNA and CDR2 as YNFKEQ. CDR3 length: 12 amino acids. CDR3 sequence reads: CASSRENEKLFF. Written as DNA, the CDR3 is TGTGCCAGCAGCCGAGAGAATGAAAAACTGTTTTTT.

The chain carries TRBV7-2 and TRBJ2-7; 12 positions match TRBD1. Germline loops: CDR1 SGHTA, CDR2 FQGNSA. This CDR3 spans 16 amino acids. After removal of 8 bases from V and 4 bases from J, the junction contained 12 bases not matched to a gene. The CDR3 here is CASRPPRDRGRYEQYF. DNA of the CDR3: TGTGCCAGCCGCCCCCCCCGGGACAGGGGGCGATACGAGCAGTACTTC.

The rearrangement uses TRBV19 and TRBJ1-5, with D uncertain. The germline gives CDR1 LNHDA, CDR2 SQIVND (reference sequence). Trimming took off 7 bases at V and 0 bases at J, with 13 bases between the two ends. CDR3 size: 15 residues. The chain's CDR3 is CASKLGQFSNQPQHF. In DNA, the CDR3 is TGTGCCAGTAAACTCGGGCAGTTTAGCAATCAGCCCCAGCATTTT. Based on the CDR3 plus reference TRBV19 and TRBJ1-5, the full variable domain is DGGITQSPKYLFRKEGQNVTLSCEQNLNHDAMYWYRQDPGQGLRLIYYSQIVNDFQKGDIAEGYSVSREKKESFPLTVTSAQKNPTAFYLCASKLGQFSNQPQHFGDGTRLSIL.

The chain recombines TRBV12-1 with TRBJ1-1; the table's D gene call, TRBD1, was not cross checked with the DNA. TRBV12-1 is a listed pseudogene. The CDR3 has 14 residues. The CDR3 DNA reads TGTGCCAGCAGCGGCCGCCGGACAGGGCGTGGAGCTTTCTTT. Protein sequence: CASSGRRTGRGAFF.

The chain joins TRBV11-2 to TRBJ1-3; 9 bases fit TRBD1. The CDR3 sequence is 18 residues long. Germline V gene lookup returns CDR1 SGHAT and CDR2 FQNNGV. V shed 3 bases and J 5 bases; nucleotides not matched to a gene: 14. CDR3 DNA sequence: TGTGCCAGCAGCTTGGGGGGAGCCGGGACAGGGTTTCGAAACACCATATATTTT. Protein: CASSLGGAGTGFRNTIYF. The full variable domain, rest sourced from reference TRBV11-2 and TRBJ1-3, is EAGVAQSPRYKIIEKRQSVAFWCNPISGHATLYWYQQILGQGPKLLIQFQNNGVVDDSQLPKDRFSAERLKGVDSTLKIQPAKLEDSAVYLCASSLGGAGTGFRNTIYFGEGSWLTVV.

This CDR3 is CASSSLAGAYTDTQYF. CDR3 DNA: TGCGCCAGCAGCTCCCTAGCGGGGGCCTACACAGATACGCAGTATTTT. The chain combines TRBV5-1 with TRBJ2-3; TRBD2 aligns across 10 bases. The trim removed 3 bases at V and 2 bases at J, leaving 6 bases unmatched. This CDR3 is 16 amino acids long. CDR1 and CDR2 (germline): SGHRS, YFSETQ.

Only one count was recorded for this clone. This sequence joins TRBV13 and TRBJ2-3; TRBD2 aligns across 7 bases. V lost 5 bases and J lost 4; bases outside the gene matches: 9. This CDR3 comprises 15 residues. Per the germline V gene, CDR1 is PRHDT and CDR2 is FYEKMQ (reference sequence). For the CDR3, the DNA is TGTGCCAGCAGCCCAGGCGGGGGTGCCGCAGATACGCAGTATTTT. Residues: CASSPGGGAADTQYF.

This chain uses TRBV20-1 with TRBJ2-3; D is undetermined. The CDR3 length is 11 residues. V was shortened by 3 bases and J by 5 bases, with 6 bases between the two germline ends. Per germline, CDR1 DFQATT and CDR2 SNEGSKA (reference sequence). The CDR3 protein is CSASSVDTQYF. The CDR3 DNA reads TGCAGTGCTAGTTCAGTAGATACGCAGTATTTT.

For the CDR3, the DNA is TGTGCCAGCCCTAGGGGCAACGCTGAAGCTTTCTTT. Amino acids: CASPRGNAEAFF. The V call is TRBV21-1, the J call TRBJ1-1; the listed D gene, TRBD1, was not tested against the DNA. TRBV21-1 is designated a pseudogene. CDR3 length: 12 residues.

The rearrangement uses TRBV27 and TRBJ1-4; 8 bases match TRBD1. This CDR3 is 19 amino acids long. CDR1 and CDR2 from the germline V gene are MNHEY and SMNVEV (reference sequence). Trimming cost V 2 bases and J 8 bases; bases outside gene matches: 19. The CDR3 reads CASSLDPPRGRGRQEKLFF. CDR3 sequence (DNA): TGTGCCAGCAGTTTAGACCCCCCACGCGGCAGGGGGCGCCAGGAAAAACTGTTTTTT.

V is TRBV23-1 and J is TRBJ1-4; 8 bases agree with TRBD1. TRBV23-1 is an open reading frame whose function is uncertain. Unmatched junction bases numbered 6, after V lost 3 bases and J lost 0 bases. This CDR3 region has 17 residues. CDR3 in DNA: TGCGCCAGCAGTCATCCGGGACAGGCGACAACTAATGAAAAACTGTTTTTT. This translates into CASSHPGQATTNEKLFF.

The chain couples TRBV28 to TRBJ1-4, with 7 nucleotides matching TRBD1. V was clipped by 5 bases and J by 4 bases; unmatched bases: 7. Germline assignment: CDR1 MDHEN and CDR2 SYDVKM. The CDR3 totals 15 residues. CDR3 protein: CASSLAGTDNEKLFF. CDR3 DNA: TGTGCCAGCAGTCTCGCCGGGACAGATAATGAAAAACTGTTTTTT.

This clone has just one count. The J gene is TRBJ2-5, the V gene TRBV29-1, with 11 nucleotides matching TRBD2. The junction had 3 bases not matched to a gene; V was cut back by 5 bases and J by 4 bases. The CDR3 runs 13 residues. The germline V gene has CDR1 SQVTM and CDR2 ANQGSEA. CDR3 sequence: CSVLTSGVETQYF. The CDR3 nucleotides read TGCAGCGTTCTGACTAGCGGGGTAGAGACCCAGTACTTC.

The V and J genes are TRBV4-1 and TRBJ2-5; the D gene is possibly TRBD2 (5 bases). V was cut by 1 base and J by 7 bases, with 13 bases left in between. This CDR3 has 14 residues. Germline V gives CDR1 MGHRA, CDR2 YSYEKL. For the CDR3, the DNA is TGCGCCAGCAGCCAAGGTGCTAGCAGTGGGACCCAGTACTTC. Translation gives CASSQGASSGTQYF.

This rearrangement joins TRBV13 to TRBJ2-7, with 10 positions matching TRBD1. The junction had 11 bases not matched to a gene; V was cut back by 5 bases and J by 1 base. Germline V lookup: CDR1 PRHDT, CDR2 FYEKMQ (reference sequence). The CDR3 runs 17 residues. The CDR3 region has the DNA TGTGCCAGCAGCATGGGACAGGGGACTATCCTTTCCTACGAGCAGTACTTC. It yields the protein CASSMGQGTILSYEQYF.

The chain joins TRBV4-1 to TRBJ2-5; 14 positions match TRBD2. This CDR3 comprises 19 residues. Trimming cost V 0 bases and J 4 bases; bases outside gene matches: 10. CDR1 MGHRA and CDR2 YSYEKL come from the germline V gene. The CDR3 nucleotides read TGCGCCAGCAGCCAAGATAGGGGACTAGCGGGGGCTCCGCGAGAGACCCAGTACTTC. It is translated as CASSQDRGLAGAPRETQYF.

The J gene is TRBJ1-6, the V gene TRBV27; TRBD1 is a possible D gene (6 bases). The CDR3 spans 17 residues. Germline loops: CDR1 MNHEY, CDR2 SMNVEV (reference sequence). Trimming left V 4 bases short and J 5 bases short, with 18 bases between. The CDR3 loop reads CASSSGGGGRHNSPLHF. The CDR3 nucleotides read TGTGCCAGCAGTTCCGGAGGGGGGGGTCGTCATAATTCACCCCTCCACTTT.

The CDR3 DNA reads TGTGCCAGCAGCTTAGAGCCCGGACTAGCCGGGATCAACATTCAGTACTTC. It specifies CASSLEPGLAGINIQYF. V gene TRBV11-3 combines with J gene TRBJ2-4; 8 bases fit TRBD2. Germline V gene data show CDR1 as SGHNT and CDR2 as YENEEA. The CDR3 spans 17 residues. V shed 0 bases, J shed 7 bases, and the junction held 11 bases outside the gene matches. Full variable domain (outside the CDR3, taken from reference TRBV11-3 and TRBJ2-4): EAGVVQSPRYKIIEKKQPVAFWCNPISGHNTLYWYLQNLGQGPELLIRYENEEAVDDSQLPKDRFSAERLKGVDSTLKIQPAELGDSAVYLCASSLEPGLAGINIQYFGAGTRLSVL.